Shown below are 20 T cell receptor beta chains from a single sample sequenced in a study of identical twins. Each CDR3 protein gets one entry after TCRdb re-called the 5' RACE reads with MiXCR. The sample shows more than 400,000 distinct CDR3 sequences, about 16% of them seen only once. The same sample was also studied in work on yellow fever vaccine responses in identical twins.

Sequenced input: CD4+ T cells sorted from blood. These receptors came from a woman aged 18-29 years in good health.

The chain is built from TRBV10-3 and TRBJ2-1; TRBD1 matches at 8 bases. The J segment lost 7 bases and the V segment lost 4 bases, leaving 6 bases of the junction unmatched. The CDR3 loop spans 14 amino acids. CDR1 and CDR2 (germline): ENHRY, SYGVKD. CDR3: CAISVGTGFNEQFF. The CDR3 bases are TGTGCCATCAGTGTAGGGACAGGCTTTAATGAGCAGTTCTTC.

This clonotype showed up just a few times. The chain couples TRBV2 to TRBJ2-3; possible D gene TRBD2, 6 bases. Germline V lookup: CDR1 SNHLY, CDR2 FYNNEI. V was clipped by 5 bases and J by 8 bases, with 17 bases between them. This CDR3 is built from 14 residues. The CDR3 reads CASSPSRGIVTQYF. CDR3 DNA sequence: TGTGCCAGCAGTCCCTCGCGGGGTATCGTTACGCAGTATTTT. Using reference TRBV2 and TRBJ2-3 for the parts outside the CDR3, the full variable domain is EPEVTQTPSHQVTQMGQEVILRCVPISNHLYFYWYRQILGQKVEFLVSFYNNEISEKSEIFDDQFSVERPDGSNFTLKIRSTKLEDSAMYFCASSPSRGIVTQYFGPGTRLTVL.

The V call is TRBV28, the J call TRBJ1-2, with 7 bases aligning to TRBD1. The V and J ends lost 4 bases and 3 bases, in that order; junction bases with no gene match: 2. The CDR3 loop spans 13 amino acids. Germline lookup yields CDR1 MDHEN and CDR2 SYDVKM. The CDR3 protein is CASSSTGDYGYTF. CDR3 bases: TGTGCCAGCAGTTCCACAGGGGACTATGGCTACACCTTC.

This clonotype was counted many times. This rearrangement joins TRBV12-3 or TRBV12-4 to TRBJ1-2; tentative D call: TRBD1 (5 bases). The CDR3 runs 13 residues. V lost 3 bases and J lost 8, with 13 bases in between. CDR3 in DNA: TGTGCCAGCAGTTTTGACCCGGGACGGGGCTACACCTTC. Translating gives CASSFDPGRGYTF.

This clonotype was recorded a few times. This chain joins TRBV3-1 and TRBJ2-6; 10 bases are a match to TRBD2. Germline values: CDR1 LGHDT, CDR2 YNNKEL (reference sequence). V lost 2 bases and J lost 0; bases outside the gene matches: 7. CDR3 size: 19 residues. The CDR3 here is CASSQLAGVLSSGANVLTF. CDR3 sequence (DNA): TGTGCCAGCAGCCAACTAGCGGGAGTCCTCAGCTCTGGGGCCAACGTCCTGACTTTC.

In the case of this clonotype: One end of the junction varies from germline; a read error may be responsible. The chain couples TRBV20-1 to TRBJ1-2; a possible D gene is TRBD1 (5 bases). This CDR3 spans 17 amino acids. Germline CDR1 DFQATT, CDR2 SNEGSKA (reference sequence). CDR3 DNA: TGCTGTGCTAGAGATCTACATGGACAAACAACTAACTATGGCTACACCTTC. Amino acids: CCARDLHGQTTNYGYTF.

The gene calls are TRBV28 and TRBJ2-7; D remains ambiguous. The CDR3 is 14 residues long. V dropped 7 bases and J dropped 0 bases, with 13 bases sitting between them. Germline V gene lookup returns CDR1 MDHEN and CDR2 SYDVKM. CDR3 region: CASTLYESSYEQYF. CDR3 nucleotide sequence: TGTGCCAGCACCCTCTACGAGTCCTCCTACGAGCAGTACTTC.

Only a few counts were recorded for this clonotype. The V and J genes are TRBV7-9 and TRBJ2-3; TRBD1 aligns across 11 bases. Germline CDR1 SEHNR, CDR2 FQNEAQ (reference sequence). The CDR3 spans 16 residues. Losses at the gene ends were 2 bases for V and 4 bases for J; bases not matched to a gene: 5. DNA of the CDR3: TGTGCCAGCAGCTTAACAGGACAGGGGGCCCCAGATACGCAGTATTTT. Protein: CASSLTGQGAPDTQYF.

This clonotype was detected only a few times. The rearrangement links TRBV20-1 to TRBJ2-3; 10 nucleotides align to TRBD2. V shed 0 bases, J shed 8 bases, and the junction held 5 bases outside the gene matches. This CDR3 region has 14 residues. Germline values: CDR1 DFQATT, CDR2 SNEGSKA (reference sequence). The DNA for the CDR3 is TGCAGTGCTAGAGACAGCGGGAGGGCCGCTACGCAGTATTTT. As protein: CSARDSGRAATQYF.

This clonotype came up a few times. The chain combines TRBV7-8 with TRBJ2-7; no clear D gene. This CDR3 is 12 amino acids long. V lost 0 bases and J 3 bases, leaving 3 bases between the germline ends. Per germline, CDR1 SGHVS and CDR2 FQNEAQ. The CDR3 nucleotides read TGTGCCAGCAGCTTAGCCCACTACGAGCAGTACTTC. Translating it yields CASSLAHYEQYF.

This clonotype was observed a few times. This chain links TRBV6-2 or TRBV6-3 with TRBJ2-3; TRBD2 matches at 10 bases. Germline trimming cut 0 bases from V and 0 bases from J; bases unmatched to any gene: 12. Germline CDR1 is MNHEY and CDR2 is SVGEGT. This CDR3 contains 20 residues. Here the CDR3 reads CASSYSSGVAGGPSTDTQYF. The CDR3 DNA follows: TGTGCCAGCAGTTACTCCTCCGGGGTAGCGGGGGGACCAAGCACAGATACGCAGTATTTT.

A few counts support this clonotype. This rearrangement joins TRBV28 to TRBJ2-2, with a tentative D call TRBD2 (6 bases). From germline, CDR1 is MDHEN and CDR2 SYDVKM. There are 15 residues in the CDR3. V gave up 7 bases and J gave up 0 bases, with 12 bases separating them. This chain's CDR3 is CASTVAVANTGELFF. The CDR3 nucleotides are TGTGCCAGCACCGTAGCGGTCGCGAACACCGGGGAGCTGTTTTTT. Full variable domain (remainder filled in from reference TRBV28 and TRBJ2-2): DVKVTQSSRYLVKRTGEKVFLECVQDMDHENMFWYRQDPGLGLRLIYFSYDVKMKEKGDIPEGYSVSREKKERFSLILESASTNQTSMYLCASTVAVANTGELFFGEGSRLTVL.

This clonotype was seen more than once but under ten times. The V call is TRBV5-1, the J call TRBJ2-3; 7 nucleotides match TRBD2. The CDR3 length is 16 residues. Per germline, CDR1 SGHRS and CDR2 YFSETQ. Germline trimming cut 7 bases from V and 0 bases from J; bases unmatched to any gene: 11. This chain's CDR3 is CASDPRGGASTDTQYF. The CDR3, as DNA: TGCGCCAGCGATCCACGGGGAGGGGCCAGCACAGATACGCAGTATTTT.

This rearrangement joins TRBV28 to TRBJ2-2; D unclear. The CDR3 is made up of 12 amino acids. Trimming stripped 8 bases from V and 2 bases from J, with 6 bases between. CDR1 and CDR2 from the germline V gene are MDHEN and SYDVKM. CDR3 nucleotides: TGTGCCAGCTTTACTAACACCGGGGAGCTGTTTTTT. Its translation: CASFTNTGELFF.

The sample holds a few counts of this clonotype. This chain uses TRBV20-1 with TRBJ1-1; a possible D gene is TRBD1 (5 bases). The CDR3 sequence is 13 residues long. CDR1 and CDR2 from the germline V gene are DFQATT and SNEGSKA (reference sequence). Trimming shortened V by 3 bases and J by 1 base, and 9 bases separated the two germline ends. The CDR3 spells CSASSGANTEAFF. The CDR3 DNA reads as TGCAGTGCTAGTAGCGGGGCGAACACTGAAGCTTTCTTT.

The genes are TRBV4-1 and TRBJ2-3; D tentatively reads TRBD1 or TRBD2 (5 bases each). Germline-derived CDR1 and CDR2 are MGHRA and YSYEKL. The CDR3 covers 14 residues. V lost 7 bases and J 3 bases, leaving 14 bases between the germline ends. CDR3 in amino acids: CASTSDWGTDTQYF. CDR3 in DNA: TGCGCCAGCACGAGTGACTGGGGGACAGATACGCAGTATTTT.

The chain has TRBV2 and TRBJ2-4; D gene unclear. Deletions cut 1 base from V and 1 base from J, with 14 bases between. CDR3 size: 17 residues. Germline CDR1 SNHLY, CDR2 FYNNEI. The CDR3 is CASSEVVGKAAKNIQYF. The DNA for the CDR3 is TGTGCCAGCAGTGAAGTTGTGGGCAAGGCGGCCAAAAACATTCAGTACTTC.

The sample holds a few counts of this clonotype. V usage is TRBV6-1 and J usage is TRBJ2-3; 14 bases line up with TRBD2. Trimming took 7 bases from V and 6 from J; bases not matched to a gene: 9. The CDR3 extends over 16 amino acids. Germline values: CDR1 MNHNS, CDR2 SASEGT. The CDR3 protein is CASKPTSGRAADTQYF. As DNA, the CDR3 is TGTGCCAGCAAACCGACTAGCGGGAGGGCGGCTGATACGCAGTATTTT.

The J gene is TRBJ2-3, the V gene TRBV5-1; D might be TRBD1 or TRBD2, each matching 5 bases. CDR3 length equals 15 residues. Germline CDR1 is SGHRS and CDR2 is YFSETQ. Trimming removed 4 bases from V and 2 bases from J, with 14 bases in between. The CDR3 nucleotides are TGCGCCAGCAGCCCAGAGGGGTCCCCCACAGATACGCAGTATTTT. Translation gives CASSPEGSPTDTQYF. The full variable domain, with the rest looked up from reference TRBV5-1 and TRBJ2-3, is KAGVTQTPRYLIKTRGQQVTLSCSPISGHRSVSWYQQTPGQGLQFLFEYFSETQRNKGNFPGRFSGRQFSNSRSEMNVSTLELGDSALYLCASSPEGSPTDTQYFGPGTRLTVL.

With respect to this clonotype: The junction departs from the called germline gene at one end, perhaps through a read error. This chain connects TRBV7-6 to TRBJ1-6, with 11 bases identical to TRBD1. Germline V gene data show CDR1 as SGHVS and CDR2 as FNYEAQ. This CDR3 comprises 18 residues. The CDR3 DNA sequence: TGTGCCAGCAGCAACGTCTACAGAGGGACAGGGGGACATTCACCCCCCCACTTT. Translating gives CASSNVYRGTGGHSPPHF.